This T cell receptor beta chain comes out of a study of blood T cell repertoires in COVID-19. Across the whole study: From the United States, Italy and Spain came samples of acute and convalescent COVID-19.

The CDR3 is made up of 17 amino acids. The V gene lost 2 bases and the J gene lost 6 bases, with 22 bases spanning the gap. CDR1 is SGDLS and CDR2 is YYNGEE in the germline V gene. The assay was immunoSEQ multiplex PCR, and TCRdb's table has in-frame clones only and misses some. Here the sample spans about 430,000 clones, approximately 90% being singletons. In the 2 weeks before study entry, exposed participants met a COVID-19 case, which was PCR-confirmed or clinician-diagnosed. The origin of this receptor is a young woman who had been exposed to COVID-19. Specimen: PBMCs or T cells enriched from blood (not recorded which). The chain uses TRBV9 and TRBJ2-3; a possible D gene is TRBD1 (6 bases). The CDR3 nucleotides read TGTGCCAGCAGCGTCGTAGTAGGGGGACACCTCAGGGATACGCAGTATTTT. Translation: CASSVVVGGHLRDTQYF.